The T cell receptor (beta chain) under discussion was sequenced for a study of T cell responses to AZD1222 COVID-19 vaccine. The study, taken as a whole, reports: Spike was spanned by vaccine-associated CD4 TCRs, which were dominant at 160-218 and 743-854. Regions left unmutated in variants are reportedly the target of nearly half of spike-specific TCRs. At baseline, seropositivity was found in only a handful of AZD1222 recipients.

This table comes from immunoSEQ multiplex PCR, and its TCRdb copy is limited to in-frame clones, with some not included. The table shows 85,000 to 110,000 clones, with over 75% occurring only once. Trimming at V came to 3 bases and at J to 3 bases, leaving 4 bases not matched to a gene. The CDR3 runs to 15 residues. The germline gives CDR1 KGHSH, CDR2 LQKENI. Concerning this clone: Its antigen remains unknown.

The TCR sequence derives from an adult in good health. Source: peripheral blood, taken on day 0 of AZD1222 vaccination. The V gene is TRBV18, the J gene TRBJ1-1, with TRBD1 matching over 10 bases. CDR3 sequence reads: CASSPGQGLDTEAFF. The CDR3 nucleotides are TGTGCCAGCTCACCGGGACAGGGGCTTGACACTGAAGCTTTCTTT.